Below are 21 T cell receptor beta chains sequenced from a single sample in a study of tumor-infiltrating lymphocytes in primary liver carcinoma. With approximately 470 ng total RNA as template and a constant-region primer, TCR beta cDNA was made. Three nested multiplex PCR rounds, a slightly modified ARM-PCR method, built the TCR beta libraries. With TRBV1-TRBV30 forward primers and a C-beta reverse primer, the first two PCR rounds were run for approximately 10 cycles each. One entry per CDR3 protein, called by TCRdb with MiXCR from the multiplex PCR reads. The sample has about 330,000 distinct CDR3 sequences, almost 65% seen once. The researchers obtained blood RNA from unsorted whole blood and also extracted germline DNA. The sample comprised peripheral blood. These receptor sequences come from a man aged 35 to 55 with primary liver carcinoma and hepatitis B virus infection.

In the case of this clonotype: A junction boundary mismatches the germline segment, possibly from a read error. The chain couples TRBV6-6 to TRBJ2-2; a possible D gene is TRBD2 (5 bases). Germline assignment: CDR1 MNHNY and CDR2 SVGAGI (reference sequence). CDR3 length: 12 amino acids. In DNA, the CDR3 is TGTGCCAACAGTATGAACACCGGGGAGCTGTATTTT. It yields the protein CANSMNTGELYF.

The chain joins TRBV4-1 to TRBJ1-5; perhaps TRBD1 as D (6 bases). This CDR3 contains 16 residues. CDR1 and CDR2 (germline): MGHRA, YSYEKL. V lost 3 bases and J lost 6, with 18 bases in between. The CDR3 DNA follows: TGCGCCAGCAGCCACAAATTGGACAGTGTGAGTCAGCCCCAGCATTTT. This translates into CASSHKLDSVSQPQHF.

The chain combines TRBV14 with TRBJ2-1; no reliable D call. V lost 3 bases and J lost 2, with 11 bases in between. There are 15 residues in the CDR3. The V gene's germline CDR1 is SGHDN and CDR2 FVKESK. The CDR3 DNA follows: TGTGCCAGCAGCCAGGAGCTGAGCCCCTACAATGAGCAGTTCTTC. Translated, it gives CASSQELSPYNEQFF.

The chain carries TRBV28 and TRBJ1-2; 8 bases line up with TRBD1. Germline values: CDR1 MDHEN, CDR2 SYDVKM. Unmatched junction bases numbered 8, after V lost 10 bases and J lost 4 bases. CDR3 length: 13 amino acids. The CDR3 DNA follows: TGTGCCAACACCCGTGGGACAGGCTATGGCTACACCTTC. Translating it yields CANTRGTGYGYTF.

This sequence joins TRBV10-1 and TRBJ2-7, with 8 bases fitting TRBD2. Germline-derived CDR1 and CDR2 are WNHNN and SYGVQD (reference sequence). Unmatched junction bases numbered 14, after V lost 5 bases and J lost 5 bases. The CDR3 has 16 amino acids. CDR3 nucleotide sequence: TGCGCCAGCAGTTCCCCGCCGGGACTAGGGGTGGACGAGCAGTACTTC. As protein: CASSSPPGLGVDEQYF.

The genes are TRBV7-9 and TRBJ2-2; 10 bases are shared with TRBD2. J lost 9 bases, V lost 5 bases, and 12 bases had no gene match. CDR3 length equals 16 residues. The germline CDR1 and CDR2 sequences are SEHNR and FQNEAQ (reference sequence). The CDR3 sequence: CASSPPSGRAGWELFF. The CDR3 DNA reads as TGTGCCAGCAGCCCCCCCAGCGGGAGGGCCGGCTGGGAGCTGTTTTTT.

This clonotype was recorded many times. The chain employs TRBV10-3 and TRBJ2-5; D is unclear. This CDR3 contains 15 residues. Trimming stripped 0 bases from V and 2 bases from J, with 10 bases between. Germline values: CDR1 ENHRY, CDR2 SYGVKD. The CDR3 sequence: CAISESEIRQETQYF. Written as DNA, the CDR3 is TGTGCCATCAGTGAGTCGGAGATTAGGCAAGAGACCCAGTACTTC.

As for this clonotype: This sequence may be a read error, since a much larger clone differs from it by one base. The V call is TRBV5-4, the J call TRBJ2-3; 9 nucleotides align to TRBD2. The CDR3 contains 16 residues. Germline V gene lookup returns CDR1 SGHNT and CDR2 YYREEE (reference sequence). CDR3 bases: TGTGCCAGCAGCTATACGATTAGCGGGAGCATAGATACGCAGTATTTT. Encoded protein: CASSYTISGSIDTQYF.

This clonotype was detected many times. V is TRBV11-2 and J is TRBJ2-3, with TRBD1 matching 9 bases. Germline assignment: CDR1 SGHAT and CDR2 FQNNGV. Germline trimming cut 5 bases from V and 1 base from J; bases unmatched to any gene: 4. The CDR3 contains 15 residues. CDR3 sequence reads: CASSRTGAGTDTQYF. CDR3 DNA sequence: TGTGCCAGCAGCCGGACAGGGGCGGGCACAGATACGCAGTATTTT.

Concerning this clonotype: A much more abundant neighbour one base away suggests this may be a read error. Here the CDR3 DNA reads TGCAGCTATCCTACAGGGGTAAACACCGGGGAGCTGTTTTTT. Protein: CSYPTGVNTGELFF. The chain carries TRBV29-1 and TRBJ2-2; 7 bases line up with TRBD1. Germline CDR1 SQVTM, CDR2 ANQGSEA. V lost 8 bases to trimming and J lost 2 bases; unmatched junction nucleotides: 8. The CDR3 runs to 14 residues.

Concerning this clonotype itself: Sequence at one end of the junction differs from germline and may be a read error. The V gene is TRBV11-2, the J gene TRBJ2-2; D is possibly TRBD2 (7 bases). The CDR3 has 15 amino acids. Germline V gives CDR1 SGHAT, CDR2 FQNNGV. In DNA, the CDR3 is TGTGTCAGCAGCTTAGGGGGGGTCAACACAGGGGAGCTGTTTTTT. Its translation: CVSSLGGVNTGELFF.

This clonotype showed up many times. The rearrangement links TRBV11-3 to TRBJ2-1; 12 bases map to TRBD2. Trimming removed 5 bases from V and 5 bases from J; junction bases left unmatched: 4. The CDR3 is 15 amino acids. CDR1 and CDR2 from the germline V gene are SGHNT and YENEEA. CDR3 residues: CASSLAGGAHNEQFF. The CDR3 DNA is TGTGCCAGCAGCCTAGCGGGAGGGGCCCACAATGAGCAGTTCTTC.

As for this clonotype: A much larger clone lies one base from this, so it may be a read error. Since no conserved phenylalanine or tryptophan closes the CDR3, a read error is the likely cause. The V gene is TRBV6-2 or TRBV6-3, the J gene TRBJ2-1; TRBD2 agrees at 7 bases. The ends lost 5 bases at V and 3 bases at J; junction bases unmatched: 13. Germline-derived CDR1 and CDR2 are MNHEY and SVGEGT. The CDR3 sequence is 17 residues long. CDR3 sequence reads: CASSHNPGTIIYNEQFS. The CDR3 DNA sequence: TGTGCCAGCAGTCACAACCCCGGGACTATAATCTACAATGAGCAGTTCTCC.

Concerning this clonotype itself: One base away lies a much larger clone, so this may be a sequencing read error. The chain has TRBV5-4 and TRBJ1-4; TRBD1 agrees at 9 bases. CDR3 length: 16 residues. CDR1 and CDR2 from the germline V gene are SGHNT and YYREEE (reference sequence). This chain's CDR3 is CGSSSRHRGLDEKLFF. For the CDR3, the DNA is TGTGGCAGCAGCTCCCGTCACAGGGGGCTGGATGAAAAACTGTTTTTT.

Comment on this clonotype: A much larger clonotype is one base distant, so this may be a read error. The chain recombines TRBV6-1 with TRBJ1-2; D gene ambiguous. Germline V lookup: CDR1 MNHNS, CDR2 SASEGT. The V end lost 1 base, the J end lost 8 bases, and 11 bases lay between the germline ends. The length of the CDR3 is 13 residues. CDR3 DNA sequence: TGTGCCAGCAGTGAAGTAGGGCTGCGAGGCTACACCTTC. Translation gives CASSEVGLRGYTF.

Comment on this clonotype: The CDR3 does not end in the conserved phenylalanine or tryptophan, so this is likely a read error. The rearrangement links TRBV24-1 to TRBJ2-2; a possible D gene is TRBD2 (6 bases). V gave up 0 bases and J gave up 4 bases, with 11 bases separating them. The CDR3 totals 16 residues. CDR1 and CDR2 (germline): KGHDR, SFDVKD. The CDR3 loop reads CATSDLGLASTGELFS. Written as DNA, the CDR3 is TGTGCCACCAGTGATTTGGGGCTAGCGAGCACCGGGGAGCTGTTTTCT.

This clonotype was recorded only once. This could be a read error, since a much larger clone is one nucleotide away. V usage is TRBV12-3 or TRBV12-4 and J usage is TRBJ2-1; 7 bases match TRBD1. With V trimmed by 5 bases and J by 12 bases, 19 bases remained unmatched. The CDR3 is made up of 16 amino acids. This CDR3 is CASSLNRQGPQDVQFF. CDR3 coding DNA: TGTGCCAGCAGTCTGAATCGACAGGGACCCCAGGATGTGCAGTTCTTC.

As concerns this clonotype: Being one base from a much bigger clone, this may be a read error. This chain uses TRBV6-5 with TRBJ1-1; no clear D. This CDR3 region has 14 residues. CDR1 is MNHEY, CDR2 SVGAGI, per germline. CDR3 nucleotide sequence: TGTGTCAGCAGTTACTTCGAGGGCAGGACTGAAGCTTTCTTT. The encoded protein is CVSSYFEGRTEAFF.

This clonotype was counted once. A read error may account for a junction end that differs from germline. This chain links TRBV12-3 or TRBV12-4 with TRBJ1-1; TRBD1 matches 10 bases. This CDR3 region has 13 residues. In DNA form, the CDR3 reads TGTGCCAGCAAGGGGACAGGGGTCACTGAAGCCTTCTTT. Amino acids: CASKGTGVTEAFF.

Turning to this clonotype: Because it lacks the conserved phenylalanine or tryptophan at the end, this CDR3 is likely a read error. The rearrangement joins TRBV11-2 to TRBJ2-7; no definite D call. The length of the CDR3 is 11 residues. From germline, CDR1 is SGHAT and CDR2 FQNNGV. The V gene lost 8 bases and the J gene lost 2 bases, with 7 bases spanning the gap. The CDR3 reads CASSMTYEQYL. CDR3 DNA sequence: TGTGCCAGCTCTATGACCTACGAGCAGTACTTA.

The chain combines TRBV11-2 with TRBJ1-6; D is unclear. This CDR3 has 13 amino acids. V lost 4 bases, J lost 7 bases, and 8 bases lay in between. From germline, CDR1 is SGHAT and CDR2 FQNNGV. The CDR3 DNA follows: TGTGCCAGCAGCTCGTATGACAATTCACCCCTCCACTTT. Its protein is CASSSYDNSPLHF.